The 20 T cell receptor beta chains below were found in one sample sequenced in a study of blood T cell repertoires in COVID-19. Sequencing was performed with immunoSEQ multiplex PCR; in TCRdb, only in-frame clones are kept and a portion is missing. This table has 100,000 or so clones, 70% to 90% appearing once. The sequenced sample consisted of peripheral blood. All receptors derive from a man aged 55 to 69 with acute or convalescent COVID-19.

The rearrangement uses TRBV6-5 and TRBJ1-5; 9 bases match TRBD1. V was pared by 5 bases and J by 2 bases, with 4 bases of the junction left unmatched. This CDR3 has 15 residues. From germline, CDR1 is MNHEY and CDR2 SVGAGI. Here the CDR3 reads CASSRDRDGNQPQHF. In DNA form, the CDR3 reads TGTGCCAGCAGTCGGGACAGGGATGGCAATCAGCCCCAGCATTTT.

This clone showed up just once. The chain has TRBV15 and TRBJ2-5, with 7 bases that match TRBD2. Germline CDR1 and CDR2: LNHNV and YYDKDF (reference sequence). V gave up 1 base and J gave up 5 bases; unmatched junction bases: 7. The CDR3 length is 15 residues. CDR3 region: CATSRARWGGETQYF. The CDR3 DNA sequence: TGTGCCACCAGCAGAGCCAGATGGGGGGGGGAGACCCAGTACTTC. Combining the CDR3 with reference TRBV15 and TRBJ2-5 gives the whole variable domain DAMVIQNPRYQVTQFGKPVTLSCSQTLNHNVMYWYQQKSSQAPKLLFHYYDKDFNNEADTPDNFQSRRPNTSFCFLDIRSPGLGDTAMYLCATSRARWGGETQYFGPGTRLLVL.

This chain links TRBV5-1 with TRBJ1-4; D may be TRBD1 (5 bases). The CDR3 spans 17 residues. Trimming removed 0 bases from V and 7 bases from J, with 19 bases in between. The germline gives CDR1 SGHRS, CDR2 YFSETQ. The CDR3 sequence is CASSLGSGNGLGEKLFF. DNA of the CDR3: TGCGCCAGCAGCTTGGGGTCAGGGAATGGTTTGGGTGAAAAACTGTTTTTT.

This clone was seen only once. This chain links TRBV7-9 with TRBJ2-7, with unresolved D. Germline lookup yields CDR1 SEHNR and CDR2 FQNEAQ (reference sequence). CDR3 length: 12 residues. The V end lost 4 bases, the J end lost 0 bases, and 4 bases lay between the germline ends. CDR3 loop: CASSSLSYEQYF. CDR3 coding DNA: TGTGCCAGCAGCTCCCTCTCCTACGAGCAGTACTTC.

V gene TRBV7-2 combines with J gene TRBJ2-2; 10 bases map to TRBD1. This CDR3 region has 15 residues. Trimming removed 2 bases from V and 7 bases from J; junction bases left unmatched: 4. Germline CDR1 and CDR2: SGHTA and FQGNSA. The CDR3, as DNA: TGTGCCAGCAGCTTAAGGACAGGGGGAATCGGGGAGCTGTTTTTT. This encodes CASSLRTGGIGELFF. The whole variable domain, remainder taken from reference TRBV7-2 and TRBJ2-2, is GAGVSQSPSNKVTEKGKDVELRCDPISGHTALYWYRQSLGQGLEFLIYFQGNSAPDKSGLPSDRFSAERTGGSVSTLTIQRTQQEDSAVYLCASSLRTGGIGELFFGEGSRLTVL.

The chain uses TRBV5-4 and TRBJ2-2; 8 bases are shared with TRBD1. V dropped 3 bases and J dropped 7; count of bases not matched to a gene: 14. The CDR3 spans 17 residues. Germline CDR1 SGHNT, CDR2 YYREEE (reference sequence). The CDR3 nucleotides are TGTGCCAGCAGCTACGGACAGGGAGACGTTGGAGTCGGGGAGCTGTTTTTT. Its translation is CASSYGQGDVGVGELFF.

The chain links TRBV24-1 to TRBJ1-1; D call uncertain. Trimming pared 7 bases from V and 2 bases from J, leaving 7 bases between. This CDR3 has 12 residues. Germline CDR1 KGHDR, CDR2 SFDVKD. CDR3 in DNA: TGTGCCACCAGGGGCGAAAACACTGAAGCTTTCTTT. Its translation: CATRGENTEAFF.

The rearrangement joins TRBV6-5 to TRBJ2-1, with D perhaps TRBD2 (5 bases). Germline V gives CDR1 MNHEY, CDR2 SVGAGI. V shed 3 bases and J shed 5 bases, with 17 bases lying between them. CDR3 length: 16 amino acids. Here the CDR3 DNA reads TGTGCCAGCAGTTATGGGTCTAGCCCTACAAACAATGAGCAGTTCTTC. Amino acid sequence: CASSYGSSPTNNEQFF.

The rearrangement joins TRBV12-5 to TRBJ2-1; TRBD2 is a possible D gene (5 bases). Trimming stripped 1 base from V and 7 bases from J, with 14 bases between. Germline CDR1 reads LGHNT; CDR2 reads FRNRAP. This CDR3 region has 15 residues. The CDR3 nucleotides are TGTGCTAGTGGTTTGGGTTCGGGTCGGGGAAATGAGCAGTTCTTC. Translated: CASGLGSGRGNEQFF. Together with reference TRBV12-5 and TRBJ2-1, the CDR3 gives the full variable domain: DARVTQTPRHKVTEMGQEVTMRCQPILGHNTVFWYRQTMMQGLELLAYFRNRAPLDDSGMPKDRFSAEMPDATLATLKIQPSEPRDSAVYFCASGLGSGRGNEQFFGPGTRLTVL.

The chain joins TRBV5-8 to TRBJ2-7; possibly TRBD1 for D (6 bases). The CDR3 consists of 14 residues. V shed 5 bases and J shed 1 base, with 13 bases lying between them. Germline V gene sequence: CDR1 SGHTS, CDR2 YDEGEE. The CDR3 is CASRYRVYSYEQYF. The CDR3 DNA sequence: TGTGCCAGCAGGTACAGGGTCTATTCCTACGAGCAGTACTTC.

The CDR3 DNA reads TGTGCTAGTGGTTTGCCCCCAGGGGGCGGGACAGGGGTGAGAATGCAAGCCAAAAACATTCAGTACTTC. Translation gives CASGLPPGGGTGVRMQAKNIQYF. The V and J genes are TRBV12-5 and TRBJ2-4; TRBD1 aligns across 10 bases. V lost 2 bases, J lost 0 bases, and 22 bases stayed unmatched. CDR1 is LGHNT and CDR2 is FRNRAP in the germline V gene. This CDR3 is built from 23 residues.

Only one count was recorded for this clone. The V and J genes are TRBV5-1 and TRBJ1-2; D is undetermined. CDR1 is SGHRS, CDR2 YFSETQ, per germline. The CDR3 covers 15 residues. V shed 2 bases and J shed 0 bases, with 11 bases lying between them. CDR3 nucleotides: TGCGCCAGCAGCTTAAGCTCAGGCACTAACTATGGCTACACCTTC. Its protein is CASSLSSGTNYGYTF.

The J gene is TRBJ2-1, the V gene TRBV4-2, with D tentatively TRBD1 (5 bases). This CDR3 comprises 16 residues. Trimming shortened V by 0 bases and J by 3 bases, and 12 bases separated the two germline ends. CDR1 is LGHNA and CDR2 is YNFKEQ in the germline V gene. The CDR3 reads CASSQEAWTHYNEQFF. Written as DNA, the CDR3 is TGTGCCAGCAGCCAAGAGGCCTGGACACACTACAATGAGCAGTTCTTC.

This sequence joins TRBV5-6 and TRBJ2-2; D unclear. The V end was cut by 3 bases, the J end by 6 bases, with 18 bases between. CDR1 SGHDT and CDR2 YYEEEE come from the germline V gene. The CDR3 contains 16 residues. Here the CDR3 DNA reads TGTGCCAGCAGCTGGCCCCCGTCCGTAGCAGCCGGGGAGCTGTTTTTT. Amino acids: CASSWPPSVAAGELFF.

The rearrangement joins TRBV11-2 to TRBJ2-7, with D perhaps matching TRBD2 (6 bases). Germline lookup yields CDR1 SGHAT and CDR2 FQNNGV. The CDR3 runs to 13 residues. Trimming pared 2 bases from V and 7 bases from J, leaving 12 bases between. CDR3 region: CASSLTRAGEQYF. In DNA, the CDR3 is TGTGCCAGCAGCTTAACCAGGGCGGGAGAGCAGTACTTC.

The V gene is TRBV30, the J gene TRBJ1-2, with 12 bases lining up with TRBD1. V trimming: 2 bases; J trimming: 4 bases; junction bases outside the gene matches: 14. The CDR3 is 18 residues long. Germline V CDR1 and CDR2: GTSNPN, SVGIG (reference sequence). This chain's CDR3 is CAWSRRTSGTGGFYGYTF. The CDR3 region has the DNA TGTGCCTGGAGTCGAAGGACGTCCGGGACAGGGGGCTTCTATGGCTACACCTTC.

In this sample, this clone turned up once. Here the CDR3 reads CASSLAGSYNSPLHF. For the CDR3, the DNA is TGCGCCAGCAGCTTGGCAGGCTCCTATAATTCACCCCTCCACTTT. This sequence joins TRBV5-1 and TRBJ1-6; D is undetermined. V shed 0 bases and J shed 0 bases, with 4 bases lying between them. Germline CDR1 SGHRS, CDR2 YFSETQ. The CDR3 runs 15 residues.

The chain couples TRBV23-1 to TRBJ2-1, with 8 nucleotides matching TRBD1. TRBV23-1 is classed as an ORF, of uncertain function. The CDR3 loop spans 16 amino acids. Trimming at V came to 0 bases and at J to 6 bases, leaving 7 bases not matched to a gene. CDR3 sequence (DNA): TGCGCCAGCAGTCAATCGTCAGGACAGGGACCCAATGAGCAGTTCTTC. Translated: CASSQSSGQGPNEQFF.

The CDR3 spells CASGAGSGELFF. The CDR3 nucleotides are TGTGCCTCTGGGGCAGGCTCCGGGGAGCTGTTTTTT. This chain uses TRBV10-3 with TRBJ2-2, with a possible D match to TRBD1 (5 bases). Germline CDR1 is ENHRY and CDR2 is SYGVKD. The CDR3 totals 12 residues. V shed 11 bases and J shed 6 bases, with 13 bases lying between them.

The chain carries TRBV5-6 and TRBJ2-2; 7 bases agree with TRBD1. CDR1 and CDR2 from the germline V gene are SGHDT and YYEEEE. The CDR3 extends over 12 amino acids. With 0 bases clipped from V and 13 bases from J, the junction kept 3 bases outside the gene matches. The CDR3 reads CASSLDRGRLFF. DNA of the CDR3: TGTGCCAGCAGCTTGGACAGGGGAAGGCTGTTTTTT.